The source of this T cell receptor beta chain is a study of cytomegalovirus exposure and HLA in healthy donors. Study-wide results and caveats: In vitro checks showed that a few CMV-associated chains really do target CMV antigens.

This CDR3 contains 15 residues. Looked up from germline, CDR1 is SEHNR and CDR2 is FQNEAQ (reference sequence). V lost 3 bases and J lost 0, with 8 bases in between. Regarding this clone: The antigen remains unidentified.

The PCR made use of 60 Vbeta and 13 Jbeta primers. Using immunoSEQ multiplex PCR, the repertoire was profiled, and TCRdb retains in-frame clones only, with some absent. The sample lists 70,000 to 95,000 clones; 76% were seen once. The chain is built from TRBV7-9 and TRBJ1-4; perhaps TRBD1 as D (5 bases). The sequence was collected from a man aged 30 to 45 in good health and CMV-seropositive. Sequenced sample: PBMCs. The CDR3 spells CASSFPGATNEKLFF. The CDR3 DNA reads as TGTGCCAGCAGCTTTCCGGGGGCAACTAATGAAAAACTGTTTTTT.